This TCR beta chain was captured by sequencing in a study of blood T cell repertoires in COVID-19. Germline loops: CDR1 LNHDA, CDR2 SQIVND (reference sequence). The CDR3 contains 15 residues. The trim removed 7 bases at V and 4 bases at J, leaving 8 bases unmatched. TCRdb keeps only in-frame clones here, not all; method: immunoSEQ multiplex PCR. The sample has more than 90,000 clones, approximately 85% seen once. The clonotype comes from a human donor in a cohort sampled during active COVID-19. The chain is built from TRBV19 and TRBJ1-5; 9 bases agree with TRBD1. The sample comprised peripheral blood. CDR3: CASTPTGTGNQPQHF. As DNA, the CDR3 is TGTGCCAGTACTCCGACCGGGACAGGGAATCAGCCCCAGCATTTT.